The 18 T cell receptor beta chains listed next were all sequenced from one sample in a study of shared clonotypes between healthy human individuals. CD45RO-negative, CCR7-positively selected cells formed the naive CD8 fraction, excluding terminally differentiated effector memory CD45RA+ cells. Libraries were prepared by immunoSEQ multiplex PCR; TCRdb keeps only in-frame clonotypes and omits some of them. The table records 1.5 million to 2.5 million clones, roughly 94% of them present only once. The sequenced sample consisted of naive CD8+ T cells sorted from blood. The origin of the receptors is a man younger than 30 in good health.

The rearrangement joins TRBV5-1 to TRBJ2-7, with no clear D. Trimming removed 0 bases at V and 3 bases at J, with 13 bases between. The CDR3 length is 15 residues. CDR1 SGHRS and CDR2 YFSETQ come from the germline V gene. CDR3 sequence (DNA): TGCGCCAGCAGCTTGGCCGGGCTAGATATCTACGAGCAGTACTTC. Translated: CASSLAGLDIYEQYF.

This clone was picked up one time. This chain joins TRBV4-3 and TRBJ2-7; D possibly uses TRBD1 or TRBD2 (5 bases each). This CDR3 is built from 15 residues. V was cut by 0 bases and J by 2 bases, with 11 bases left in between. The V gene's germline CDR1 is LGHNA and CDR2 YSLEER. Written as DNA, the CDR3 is TGCGCCAGCAGCCAAGATCGCCGGGGACCCTACGAGCAGTACTTC. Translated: CASSQDRRGPYEQYF.

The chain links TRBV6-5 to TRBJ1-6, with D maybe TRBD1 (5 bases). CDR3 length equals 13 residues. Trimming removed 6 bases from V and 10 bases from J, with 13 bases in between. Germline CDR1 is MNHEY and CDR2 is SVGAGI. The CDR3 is CASRNGGGSPLHF. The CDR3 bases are TGTGCCAGCAGGAACGGGGGGGGATCACCCCTCCACTTT.

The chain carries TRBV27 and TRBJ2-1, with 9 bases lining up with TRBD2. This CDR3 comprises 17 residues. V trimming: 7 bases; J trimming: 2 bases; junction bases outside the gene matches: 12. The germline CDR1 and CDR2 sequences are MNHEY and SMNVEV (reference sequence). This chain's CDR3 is CASNPPPGLAAYNEQFF. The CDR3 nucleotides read TGTGCCAGCAACCCACCCCCGGGACTAGCAGCCTACAATGAGCAGTTCTTC.

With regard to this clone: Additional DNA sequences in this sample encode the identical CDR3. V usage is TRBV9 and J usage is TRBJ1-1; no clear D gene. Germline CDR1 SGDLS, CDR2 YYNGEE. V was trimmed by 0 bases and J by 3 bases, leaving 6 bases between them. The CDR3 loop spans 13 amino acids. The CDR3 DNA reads TGTGCCAGCAGCGTAGACAGCTACACTGAAGCTTTCTTT. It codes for CASSVDSYTEAFF.

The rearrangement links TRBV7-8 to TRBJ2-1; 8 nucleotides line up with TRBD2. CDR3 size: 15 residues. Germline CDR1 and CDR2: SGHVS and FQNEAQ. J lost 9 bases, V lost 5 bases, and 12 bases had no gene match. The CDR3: CASSPGGTPFGEQFF. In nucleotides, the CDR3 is TGTGCCAGCAGCCCGGGAGGGACTCCGTTTGGTGAGCAGTTCTTC.

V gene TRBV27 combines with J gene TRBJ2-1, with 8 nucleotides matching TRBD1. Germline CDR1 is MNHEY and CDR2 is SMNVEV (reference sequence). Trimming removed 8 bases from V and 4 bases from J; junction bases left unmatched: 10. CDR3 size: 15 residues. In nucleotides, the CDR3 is TGTGCCAGCTCCTCCGGGGACAGGCTGTACAATGAGCAGTTCTTC. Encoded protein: CASSSGDRLYNEQFF.

CDR3 bases: TGTGCCTGGACTACCGGGACAGCAAAACCCTACGAGCAGTACTTC. Its protein product is CAWTTGTAKPYEQYF. The rearrangement links TRBV30 to TRBJ2-7; 7 bases match TRBD1. This CDR3 is 15 amino acids long. The ends lost 4 bases at V and 2 bases at J; junction bases unmatched: 11. Germline CDR1 GTSNPN, CDR2 SVGIG (reference sequence).

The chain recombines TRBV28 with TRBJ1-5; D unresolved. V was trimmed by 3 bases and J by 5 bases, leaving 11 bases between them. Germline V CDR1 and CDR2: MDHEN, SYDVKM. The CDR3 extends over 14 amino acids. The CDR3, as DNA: TGTGCCAGCAGTTTGAAAAGGGATGATCAGCCCCAGCATTTT. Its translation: CASSLKRDDQPQHF.

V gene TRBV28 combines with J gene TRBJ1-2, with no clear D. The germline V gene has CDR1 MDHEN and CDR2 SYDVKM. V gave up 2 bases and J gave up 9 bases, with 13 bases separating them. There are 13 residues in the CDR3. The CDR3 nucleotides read TGTGCCAGCAGTTTAACGGCGGAGTTTAGCTACACCTTC. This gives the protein CASSLTAEFSYTF.

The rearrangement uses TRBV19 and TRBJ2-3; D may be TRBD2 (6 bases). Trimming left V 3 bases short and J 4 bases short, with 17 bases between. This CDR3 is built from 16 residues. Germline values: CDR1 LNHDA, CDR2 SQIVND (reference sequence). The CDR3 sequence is CASSIDEGRQADTQYF. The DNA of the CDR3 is TGTGCCAGTAGTATCGACGAGGGGAGGCAAGCAGATACGCAGTATTTT. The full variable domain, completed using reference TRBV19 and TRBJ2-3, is DGGITQSPKYLFRKEGQNVTLSCEQNLNHDAMYWYRQDPGQGLRLIYYSQIVNDFQKGDIAEGYSVSREKKESFPLTVTSAQKNPTAFYLCASSIDEGRQADTQYFGPGTRLTVL.

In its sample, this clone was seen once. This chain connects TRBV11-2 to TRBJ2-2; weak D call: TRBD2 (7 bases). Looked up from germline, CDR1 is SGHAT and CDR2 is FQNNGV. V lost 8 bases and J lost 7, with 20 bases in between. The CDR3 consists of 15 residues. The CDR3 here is CASERGSGKVGELFF. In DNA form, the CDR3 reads TGTGCCAGCGAGAGGGGGAGCGGGAAGGTCGGGGAGCTGTTTTTT.

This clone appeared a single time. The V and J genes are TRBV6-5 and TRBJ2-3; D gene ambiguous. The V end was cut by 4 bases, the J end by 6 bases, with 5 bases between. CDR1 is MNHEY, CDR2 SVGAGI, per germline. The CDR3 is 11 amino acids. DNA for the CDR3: TGTGCCAGCAGTTTAGAGGATACGCAGTATTTT. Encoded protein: CASSLEDTQYF.

For the CDR3, the DNA is TGCGCCAGCAGCCAAGGGGGAAGGGGAGTGGAGGGGAACACTGAAGCTTTCTTT. It encodes CASSQGGRGVEGNTEAFF. The chain links TRBV4-3 to TRBJ1-1; TRBD1 is a possible D gene (5 bases). Germline values: CDR1 LGHNA, CDR2 YSLEER. CDR3 size: 18 residues. The V and J ends lost 1 base and 1 base respectively, with 19 bases between them.

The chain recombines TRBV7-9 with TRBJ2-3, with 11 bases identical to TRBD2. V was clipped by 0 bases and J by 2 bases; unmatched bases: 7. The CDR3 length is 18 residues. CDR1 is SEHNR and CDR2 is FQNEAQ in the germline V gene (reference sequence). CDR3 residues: CASSLALYSGGVTDTQYF. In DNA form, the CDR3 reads TGTGCCAGCAGCTTAGCGCTATATAGCGGGGGGGTCACAGATACGCAGTATTTT.

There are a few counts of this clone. This CDR3 reads CASSQERGRSNTEAFF. As DNA, the CDR3 is TGCGCCAGCAGCCAAGAGAGGGGGCGATCGAACACTGAAGCTTTCTTT. The chain recombines TRBV4-1 with TRBJ1-1; 7 nucleotides match TRBD1. Germline CDR1 and CDR2: MGHRA and YSYEKL. V lost 0 bases to trimming and J lost 1 base; unmatched junction nucleotides: 5. CDR3 size: 16 residues.

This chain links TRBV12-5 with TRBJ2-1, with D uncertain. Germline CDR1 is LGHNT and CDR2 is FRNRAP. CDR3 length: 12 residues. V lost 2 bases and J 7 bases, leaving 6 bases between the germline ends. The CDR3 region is CASGLTQNEQFF. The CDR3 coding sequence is TGTGCTAGTGGTTTGACCCAAAATGAGCAGTTCTTC.

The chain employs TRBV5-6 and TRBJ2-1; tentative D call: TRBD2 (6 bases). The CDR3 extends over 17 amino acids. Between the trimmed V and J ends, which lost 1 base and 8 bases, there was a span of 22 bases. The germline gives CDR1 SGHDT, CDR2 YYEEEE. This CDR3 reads CASSLLLSGSGIDEQFF. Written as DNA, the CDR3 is TGTGCCAGCAGCTTGCTTCTGTCCGGGAGTGGTATCGATGAGCAGTTCTTC.